This TCR beta chain was identified in a study of control samples from healthy donors and cancer patients (dated by TCRdb to the early 2020s). The library was obtained by the immunoSEQ multiplex PCR assay. The clones in this table, taken by TCRdb from immuneACCESS, are in-frame only. Not every clone is retained; where verified, under half of the shortfall comes from an unresolved V gene, and the cause of the rest is unknown. Across this sample there are approximately 120,000 clones, with about 90% seen only once. The biggest ten clones account for about 2.7% of the sample. A note on this clone: The antigen it binds to is not known. No base-level quality is on record; no much larger clone is a single base apart.

Via the germline V gene (reference sequence), CDR1 is LNHDA and CDR2 SQIVND. The CDR3 starts with the cysteine, ends with the phenylalanine, and has 14 residues. Of all the DNA, just the CDR3 is kept, 42 bases in frame from base 1. V is reduced by 7 bases and J by 5 bases, leaving a spacing of 15 bases between them. This clonotype was obtained from a man in his sixties in good health. The sample was blood. The receptor chain draws on TRBV19 and TRBJ1-5, with the D gene too uncertain to name. The nucleotides read TGTGCCAGTACCACCGCGGAAGGGTATCAGCCCCAGCATTTT. Translated, this is CASTTAEGYQPQHF. The reference TRBV19 and TRBJ1-5 proteins fill in what lies around the CDR3, so the full variable domain reads DGGITQSPKYLFRKEGQNVTLSCEQNLNHDAMYWYRQDPGQGLRLIYYSQIVNDFQKGDIAEGYSVSREKKESFPLTVTSAQKNPTAFYLCASTTAEGYQPQHFGDGTRLSIL.